This record concerns one T cell receptor beta chain sequence. Antigen specificity is unknown. The source of the sample is a study of post-analysis software for immune sequencing data. Study-wide findings and caveats: Five or six TRBV segments were significantly more frequent in patients than in controls. TRBV5-6, TRBV5-1 and TRBV20-1 were among these segments.

Built from TCR beta cDNA, the libraries had unique molecular identifiers in them. TCRdb re-called the PCR reads with MiXCR, one entry per CDR3 protein. The sample shows around 700,000 distinct CDR3 sequences, roughly three fifths of them seen only once. In germline, CDR1 is SGHRS, CDR2 YFSETQ. Trimming removed 0 bases from V and 3 bases from J, with 11 bases in between. This CDR3 is built from 15 residues. Material: blood. The V and J genes are TRBV5-1 and TRBJ2-3, with D unresolved. The receptor was derived from a girl aged 2-10 years with multiple sclerosis. This chain's CDR3 is CASSLGGFQTDTQYF. CDR3 DNA: TGCGCCAGCAGCTTGGGTGGGTTTCAAACAGATACGCAGTATTTT.